This TCR beta chain was recorded in a study of lymphopenia after photon versus proton radiotherapy. Broader study findings: A bigger post-nadir fall in TCR diversity correlated inversely with survival time in deceased patients. Photon-treated patients lost naive T cells and TCR diversity; proton-treated stayed stable.

Comment on this clone: Its cognate antigen is unknown.

TCRdb's table, derived via immunoSEQ multiplex PCR, lists solely in-frame clones and lacks some. The sample carries about 65,000 clones, over 80% recorded once. The CDR3 sequence is 14 residues long. Trimming cost V 0 bases and J 12 bases, with 17 bases left between them. Germline V gene lookup returns CDR1 GTSNPN and CDR2 SVGIG (reference sequence). The input for sequencing was peripheral blood, taken from a patient treated with proton-based radiotherapy. The chain combines TRBV30 with TRBJ1-4; D might be TRBD1 (6 bases). The sequence came from a man older than 75 with esophageal cancer. CDR3 sequence reads: CAWSVGIQNRELFF. Written as DNA, the CDR3 is TGTGCCTGGAGTGTAGGGATTCAAAACAGGGAACTGTTTTTT.